The 8 T cell receptor beta chains listed next were all sequenced from one sample in a study of spatial heterogeneity in lung cancer. General study points: One measure, the expanded intratumoral alpha and beta TCR count, tracked tumor mutation counts.

TCRdb passed the 5' RACE reads through MiXCR, listing each CDR3 protein once. The profile covers about 490 distinct CDR3 sequences, with about a sixth appearing a single time and roughly 23% taken by the ten largest. Time point described: sample taken at primary tumor resection. These receptors' targets are unknown. The material was lung tumor tissue, obtained at surgery. All receptors derive from a female donor with early-stage non-small cell lung cancer.

The table lists this clonotype with many counts. V and J are TRBV6-5 and TRBJ2-7; D gene ambiguous. Germline CDR1 reads MNHEY; CDR2 reads SVGAGI. V gave up 2 bases and J gave up 0 bases, with 8 bases separating them. The CDR3 loop spans 14 amino acids. The chain's CDR3 is CASSYGPFSYEQYF. The CDR3 region has the DNA TGTGCCAGCAGTTACGGTCCGTTCTCCTACGAGCAGTACTTC.

In its sample, this clonotype is large (0.1 to 1%). This sequence joins TRBV27 and TRBJ2-5; D call uncertain. V was clipped by 3 bases and J by 3 bases, with 8 bases between them. The CDR3 is 13 amino acids. Looked up from germline, CDR1 is MNHEY and CDR2 is SMNVEV (reference sequence). In nucleotides, the CDR3 is TGTGCCAGCAGTTTGTCTGGAAAAGAGACCCAGTACTTC. It yields the protein CASSLSGKETQYF.

By share of the sample, this clonotype is medium-sized. This sequence joins TRBV23-1 and TRBJ2-4; 7 bases agree with TRBD2. TRBV23-1 carries the ORF label, with uncertain function. This CDR3 spans 17 amino acids. V lost 2 bases, J lost 2 bases, and 9 bases stayed unmatched. CDR3 DNA sequence: TGCGCCAGCAGTCAACCTTCCCCACTAGCGCCCAAAAACATTCAGTACTTC. This gives the protein CASSQPSPLAPKNIQYF.

The V gene is TRBV30, the J gene TRBJ1-2, with D uncertain. CDR3 size: 14 residues. CDR1 GTSNPN and CDR2 SVGIG come from the germline V gene (reference sequence). Deletions cut 4 bases from V and 9 bases from J, with 21 bases between. In DNA form, the CDR3 reads TGTGCCTGGACCGGGAGTGTAACCTTTAGAAGCTACACCTTC. This codes for CAWTGSVTFRSYTF.

This clonotype is deemed medium-sized. The V call is TRBV7-9, the J call TRBJ2-4, with D perhaps matching TRBD1 or TRBD2 (6 bases each). Germline V CDR1 and CDR2: SEHNR, FQNEAQ (reference sequence). Trimming left V 3 bases short and J 9 bases short, with 15 bases between. The CDR3 loop spans 14 amino acids. The CDR3 DNA reads TGTGCCAGCAGCTTCTCGGGGGCGCGGGCCATTCAGTACTTC. Its translation is CASSFSGARAIQYF.

As DNA, the CDR3 is TGTGCCAGTAGTACCGGACTAGCGGGGGGTCGCGAGCAGTACTTC. It specifies CASSTGLAGGREQYF. This sequence joins TRBV19 and TRBJ2-7, with 14 positions matching TRBD2. The germline V gene encodes CDR1 LNHDA and CDR2 SQIVND (reference sequence). V lost 4 bases to trimming and J lost 6 bases; unmatched junction nucleotides: 5. The CDR3 has 15 amino acids.

This chain uses TRBV24-1 with TRBJ2-2; D gene unclear. Trimming removed 1 base from V and 0 bases from J, with 11 bases in between. In germline, CDR1 is KGHDR, CDR2 SFDVKD. This CDR3 comprises 17 residues. The CDR3 loop reads CATSDFGRHPNTGELFF. Here the CDR3 DNA reads TGTGCCACCAGTGATTTCGGCAGACATCCGAACACCGGGGAGCTGTTTTTT.

By sample fraction, this clonotype is large (0.1 to 1%). Written as DNA, the CDR3 is TGTGCCAGCGGTACGCCTAGGGTCGCTGAGACCCAGTACTTC. Its translation is CASGTPRVAETQYF. The chain recombines TRBV6-5 with TRBJ2-5; D not certain. Deletions cut 8 bases from V and 5 bases from J, with 18 bases between. The CDR3 length is 14 residues. Germline CDR1 and CDR2: MNHEY and SVGAGI.